These 12 T cell receptor beta chains originate from one sample sequenced in a study of blood T cell repertoires in COVID-19. The repertoire was sequenced with immunoSEQ multiplex PCR; TCRdb's copy has only in-frame clones and lacks some. Of about 150,000 clones listed, approximately 91% are singletons. Material: peripheral blood. The receptors come from a woman between 65 and 79 years old with acute or convalescent COVID-19.

This chain uses TRBV28 with TRBJ1-6; TRBD1 agrees at 10 bases. The CDR3 runs 20 residues. The V and J ends lost 8 bases and 2 bases, in that order; junction bases with no gene match: 18. Germline assignment: CDR1 MDHEN and CDR2 SYDVKM. The CDR3 DNA reads TGTGCCAGCGCGCGAGGGCCGGGGACAGGGGTCTCAACCTATAATTCACCCCTCCACTTT. It specifies CASARGPGTGVSTYNSPLHF.

This rearrangement joins TRBV18 to TRBJ1-5; 12 bases fit TRBD1. Trimming at V came to 4 bases and at J to 3 bases, leaving 1 base not matched to a gene. The CDR3 spans 15 residues. CDR1 and CDR2 from the germline V gene are KGHSH and LQKENI. The chain's CDR3 is CASSQGQGANQPQHF. CDR3 nucleotide sequence: TGTGCCAGCTCACAGGGACAGGGGGCCAATCAGCCCCAGCATTTT.

The V gene is TRBV6-1, the J gene TRBJ1-6; D possibly corresponds to TRBD1 (5 bases). This CDR3 contains 15 residues. CDR1 is MNHNS, CDR2 SASEGT, per germline. With 2 bases removed from V and 14 bases from J, the gap between germline ends came to 19 bases. The CDR3 DNA follows: TGTGCCAGCAGTGAAACCAGGGCGGATATTTCGGCCCTCCACTTT. Its protein is CASSETRADISALHF.

The rearrangement uses TRBV19 and TRBJ1-5; 11 bases match TRBD1. Germline V gene sequence: CDR1 LNHDA, CDR2 SQIVND (reference sequence). The CDR3 covers 15 residues. Trimming cost V 5 bases and J 6 bases; bases outside gene matches: 6. This CDR3 reads CASSARTGGGQPQHF. In nucleotides, the CDR3 is TGTGCCAGTAGTGCCCGGACAGGGGGCGGTCAGCCCCAGCATTTT. The complete variable domain, with remaining parts taken from reference TRBV19 and TRBJ1-5, reads DGGITQSPKYLFRKEGQNVTLSCEQNLNHDAMYWYRQDPGQGLRLIYYSQIVNDFQKGDIAEGYSVSREKKESFPLTVTSAQKNPTAFYLCASSARTGGGQPQHFGDGTRLSIL.

Here the CDR3 DNA reads TGTGCCAGCAGCTTGTCAGGGAACCCTTATGGGAACACCATATATTTT. It yields the protein CASSLSGNPYGNTIYF. The chain has TRBV5-6 and TRBJ1-3; D may be TRBD1 (5 bases). This CDR3 has 16 amino acids. Looked up from germline, CDR1 is SGHDT and CDR2 is YYEEEE. Trimming left V 1 base short and J 7 bases short, with 18 bases between.

This sequence joins TRBV10-3 and TRBJ1-4; tentative D call: TRBD1 (5 bases). The CDR3 runs 13 residues. From germline, CDR1 is ENHRY and CDR2 SYGVKD. Trimming pared 11 bases from V and 3 bases from J, leaving 13 bases between. The CDR3 nucleotides are TGTGCCTCCCGGACACCAGCTAATGAAAAACTGTTTTTT. Translation gives CASRTPANEKLFF.

The chain links TRBV7-2 to TRBJ2-7; D possibly corresponds to TRBD2 (6 bases). V lost 3 bases and J 7 bases, leaving 13 bases between the germline ends. The length of the CDR3 is 13 residues. The germline gives CDR1 SGHTA, CDR2 FQGNSA. CDR3 sequence (DNA): TGTGCCAGCAGCTTCTGGTCGGAGGGGGAGCAGTACTTC. This translates into CASSFWSEGEQYF.

This clone appeared once. The J gene is TRBJ2-1, the V gene TRBV6-2 or TRBV6-3; D is perhaps TRBD2 (7 bases). V lost 6 bases and J lost 5, with 17 bases in between. CDR1 is MNHEY and CDR2 is SVGEGT in the germline V gene. The CDR3 has 15 residues. In nucleotides, the CDR3 is TGTGCCAGCAGCTTCCTAGGGGGGGGCAACAATGAGCAGTTCTTC. It specifies CASSFLGGGNNEQFF.

The chain couples TRBV6-2 or TRBV6-3 to TRBJ2-1; tentatively, D is TRBD2 (5 bases). V was shortened by 2 bases and J by 7 bases, with 12 bases between the two germline ends. The CDR3 is made up of 14 amino acids. The germline CDR1 and CDR2 sequences are MNHEY and SVGEGT. DNA for the CDR3: TGTGCCAGCAGTTACGACCAGACTATTAATGAGCAGTTCTTC. Translated, it gives CASSYDQTINEQFF.

CDR3 loop: CASSKTSGGTDTQYF. The DNA for the CDR3 is TGTGCCAGCTCTAAGACTAGCGGGGGGACAGATACGCAGTATTTT. The chain combines TRBV6-4 with TRBJ2-3, with 13 bases identical to TRBD2. There are 15 residues in the CDR3. Germline V gene data show CDR1 as MRHNA and CDR2 as SNTAGT. The V and J ends lost 8 bases and 3 bases, in that order; junction bases with no gene match: 5.

This rearrangement joins TRBV5-1 to TRBJ1-2; TRBD1 matches 7 bases. This CDR3 comprises 16 residues. J gave up 5 bases and V 4 bases, and 14 bases lay outside the gene matches. Per the germline V gene, CDR1 is SGHRS and CDR2 is YFSETQ. CDR3 nucleotides: TGCGCCAGCAGCCCCGGGGACAGTCAAAGCCCGTATGGCTACACCTTC. Amino acids: CASSPGDSQSPYGYTF. The full variable domain, with the rest looked up from reference TRBV5-1 and TRBJ1-2, is KAGVTQTPRYLIKTRGQQVTLSCSPISGHRSVSWYQQTPGQGLQFLFEYFSETQRNKGNFPGRFSGRQFSNSRSEMNVSTLELGDSALYLCASSPGDSQSPYGYTFGSGTRLTVV.

V gene TRBV18 combines with J gene TRBJ2-7, with D maybe TRBD1 (6 bases). Per germline, CDR1 KGHSH and CDR2 LQKENI. CDR3 length: 15 residues. The V end was cut by 3 bases, the J end by 0 bases, with 12 bases between. In nucleotides, the CDR3 is TGTGCCAGCTCACCGAAGACGGACAGCTCCTACGAGCAGTACTTC. Protein product: CASSPKTDSSYEQYF.